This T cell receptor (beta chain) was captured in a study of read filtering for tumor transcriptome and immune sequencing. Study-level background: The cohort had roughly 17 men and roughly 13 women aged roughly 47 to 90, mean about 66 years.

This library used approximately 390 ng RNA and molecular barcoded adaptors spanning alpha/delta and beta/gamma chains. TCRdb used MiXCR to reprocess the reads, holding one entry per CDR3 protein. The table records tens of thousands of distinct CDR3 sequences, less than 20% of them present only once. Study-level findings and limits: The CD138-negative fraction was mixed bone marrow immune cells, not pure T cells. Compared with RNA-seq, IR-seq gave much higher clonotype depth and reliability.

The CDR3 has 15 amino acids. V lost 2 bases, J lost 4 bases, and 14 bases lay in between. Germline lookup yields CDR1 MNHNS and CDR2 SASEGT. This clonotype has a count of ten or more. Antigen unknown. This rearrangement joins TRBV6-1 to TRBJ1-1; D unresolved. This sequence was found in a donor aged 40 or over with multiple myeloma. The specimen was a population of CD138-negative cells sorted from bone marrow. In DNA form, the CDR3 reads TGTGCCAGCAGTGAATCGGACCAGATGGGCACTGAAGCTTTCTTT. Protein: CASSESDQMGTEAFF.